This section outlines one TCR beta chain sequence together with its context. What it binds is unknown. Assay: immunoSEQ multiplex PCR; the TCRdb copy retains only in-frame clones and omits some. The data hold 65,000 to 85,000 clones, with around nine tenths observed a single time. The time point: week 35, safety follow-up. The vaccine gave 300 ug of a 20-mer mutant IDH1 peptide subcutaneously per dose. The germline V gene encodes CDR1 MGHRA and CDR2 YSYEKL. The germline V and J ends were trimmed by 0 bases and 4 bases, with 12 bases remaining between them. The CDR3 totals 15 residues. This record belongs to a study of a mutant IDH1 vaccine in newly diagnosed glioma. Study as a whole: The week-35 safety follow-up was V12, and the week-47 study end was V13.

The specimen was PBMCs, collected from a glioma patient whose treatment included an IDH1 peptide vaccine. This chain uses TRBV4-1 with TRBJ1-2; no clear D. This clonotype was obtained from a man aged 25 to 45 with glioma. The DNA for the CDR3 is TGCGCCAGCAGCCAAGAAGGGCGAGTTCTCTATGGCTACACCTTC. Its protein is CASSQEGRVLYGYTF.